This TCR beta chain is from a study of cytomegalovirus exposure and HLA in healthy donors. V was trimmed by 1 base and J by 2 bases, leaving 18 bases between them. Germline V gene data show CDR1 as MDHEN and CDR2 as SYDVKM. CDR3 size: 17 residues. Both 60 Vbeta primers and 13 Jbeta primers went into the PCR. Produced via immunoSEQ multiplex PCR; TCRdb's table is partial and in-frame only. The sample consists of roughly 130,000 clones, around 67% of them appearing once. This clone was found once. J is TRBJ2-7 and V is TRBV28; the D is unclear. The sequencing sample was made of PBMCs. This TCR derives from a man aged 18 to 29 in good health and CMV-seropositive. CDR3 nucleotide sequence: TGTGCCAGCAGTTTATACCCTCGTTTGGCACAACCCTACGAGCAGTACTTC. Residues: CASSLYPRLAQPYEQYF. Supplemented by reference TRBV28 and TRBJ2-7, the full variable domain reads DVKVTQSSRYLVKRTGEKVFLECVQDMDHENMFWYRQDPGLGLRLIYFSYDVKMKEKGDIPEGYSVSREKKERFSLILESASTNQTSMYLCASSLYPRLAQPYEQYFGPGTRLTVT.